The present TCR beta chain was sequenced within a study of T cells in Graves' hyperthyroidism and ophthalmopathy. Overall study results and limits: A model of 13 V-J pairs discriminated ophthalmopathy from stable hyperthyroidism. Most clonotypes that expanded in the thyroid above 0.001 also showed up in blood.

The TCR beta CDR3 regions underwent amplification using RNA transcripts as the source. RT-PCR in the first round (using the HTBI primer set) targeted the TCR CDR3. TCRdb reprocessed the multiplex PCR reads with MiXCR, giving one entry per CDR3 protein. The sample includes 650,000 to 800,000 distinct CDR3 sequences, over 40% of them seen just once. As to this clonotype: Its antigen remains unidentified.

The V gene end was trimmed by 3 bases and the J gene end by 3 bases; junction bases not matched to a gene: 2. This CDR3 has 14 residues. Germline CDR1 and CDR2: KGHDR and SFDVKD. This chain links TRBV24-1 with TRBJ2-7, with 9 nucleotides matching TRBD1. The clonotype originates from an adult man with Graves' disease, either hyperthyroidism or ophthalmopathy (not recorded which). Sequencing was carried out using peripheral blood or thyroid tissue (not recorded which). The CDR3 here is CATSDGGQGYEQYF. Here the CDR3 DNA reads TGTGCCACCAGTGATGGGGGACAGGGCTACGAGCAGTACTTC.